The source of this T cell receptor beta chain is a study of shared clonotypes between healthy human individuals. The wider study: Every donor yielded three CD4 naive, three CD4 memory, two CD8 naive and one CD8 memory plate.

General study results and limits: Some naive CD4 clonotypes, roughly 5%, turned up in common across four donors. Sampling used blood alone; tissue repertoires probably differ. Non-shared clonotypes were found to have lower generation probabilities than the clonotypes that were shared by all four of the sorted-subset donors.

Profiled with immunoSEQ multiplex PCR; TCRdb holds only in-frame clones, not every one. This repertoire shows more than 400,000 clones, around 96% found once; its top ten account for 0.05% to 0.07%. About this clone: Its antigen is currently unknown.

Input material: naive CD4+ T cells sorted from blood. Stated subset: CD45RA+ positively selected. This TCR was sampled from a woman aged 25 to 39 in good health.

The DNA of the CDR3 is TGTGCCAGCAGCTCCACTTGGGACAGGTCTTTACCTAACTATGGCTACACCTTC. This sequence encodes CASSSTWDRSLPNYGYTF. V gene TRBV7-9 combines with J gene TRBJ1-2, with 8 bases fitting TRBD1. Trimming removed 4 bases from V and 0 bases from J; junction bases left unmatched: 13. This CDR3 contains 18 residues. Germline CDR1 reads SEHNR; CDR2 reads FQNEAQ (reference sequence).